The rows below give T cell receptor beta chains drawn from one sample of a study of blood T cell repertoires in COVID-19. Profiling relied on immunoSEQ multiplex PCR, and the TCRdb table lists in-frame clones only, not all of them. The sample lists more than 45,000 clones, 90% occurring once. Sequencing was carried out using peripheral blood. Source of these receptors: an elderly woman with acute or convalescent COVID-19. Each CDR3 is given with its conserved first and last residue. The order of the fields is CDR3 protein, CDR3 DNA, clone size, J gene, D gene, V gene. A D gene is named only where the DNA matches it firmly. Rows may omit the clone size; those that give it use once, few, many or a size class.

cdr3_aa: CASSLQGAPYEQYF
cdr3_nt: TGCGCCAGCAGCCTACAGGGGGCCCCCTACGAGCAGTACTTC
clone_size: -
j_call: TRBJ2-7
d_call: TRBD1
v_call: TRBV5-1

cdr3_aa: CASSQRNEKLFF
cdr3_nt: TGTGCCAGCAGTCAGAGGAATGAAAAACTGTTTTTT
clone_size: -
j_call: TRBJ1-4
d_call: -
v_call: TRBV28

cdr3_aa: CASREDRDTEAFF
cdr3_nt: TGTGCCAGCAGAGAGGACAGGGACACTGAAGCTTTCTTT
clone_size: -
j_call: TRBJ1-1
d_call: TRBD1
v_call: TRBV5-6

cdr3_aa: CASSVGTGVSSGNTIYF
cdr3_nt: TGCGCCAGCAGCGTCGGGACAGGCGTCTCCTCTGGAAACACCATATATTTT
clone_size: once
j_call: TRBJ1-3
d_call: TRBD1
v_call: TRBV5-1

cdr3_aa: CASSDSDKNTEAFF
cdr3_nt: TGTGCCAGCAGTGATTCTGACAAGAACACTGAAGCTTTCTTT
clone_size: -
j_call: TRBJ1-1
d_call: -
v_call: TRBV6-4

cdr3_aa: CASSPGGWGQETQYF
cdr3_nt: TGTGCCAGCAGCCCCGGGGGGTGGGGTCAAGAGACCCAGTACTTC
clone_size: -
j_call: TRBJ2-5
d_call: TRBD2
v_call: TRBV9

cdr3_aa: CASSLELTGTGELFF
cdr3_nt: TGCGCCAGCAGCTTGGAGTTGACTGGCACCGGGGAGCTGTTTTTT
clone_size: -
j_call: TRBJ2-2
d_call: -
v_call: TRBV5-1

cdr3_aa: CASSYVQVIRNQPQHF
cdr3_nt: TGTGCCAGCAGTTACGTACAGGTTATTCGCAATCAGCCCCAGCATTTT
clone_size: -
j_call: TRBJ1-5
d_call: -
v_call: TRBV6-2/TRBV6-3

cdr3_aa: CASSPGAGRSYNEQFF
cdr3_nt: TGTGCCAGCAGCCCCGGCGCGGGCCGCTCCTACAATGAGCAGTTCTTC
clone_size: -
j_call: TRBJ2-1
d_call: -
v_call: TRBV5-4

cdr3_aa: CSVDLPGKGTYSNQPQHF
cdr3_nt: TGCAGCGTTGATCTTCCGGGGAAAGGTACGTATAGCAATCAGCCCCAGCATTTT
clone_size: -
j_call: TRBJ1-5
d_call: -
v_call: TRBV29-1

cdr3_aa: CASRQWGNTIYF
cdr3_nt: TGTGCCAGTCGTCAGTGGGGAAACACCATATATTTT
clone_size: -
j_call: TRBJ1-3
d_call: -
v_call: TRBV19

cdr3_aa: CSVATNRGAFEAFF
cdr3_nt: TGCAGCGTGGCCACGAACAGGGGGGCTTTTGAAGCTTTCTTT
clone_size: -
j_call: TRBJ1-1
d_call: TRBD1
v_call: TRBV29-1

cdr3_aa: CASTLTGDRTDTQYF
cdr3_nt: TGTGCCAGCACCTTGACAGGGGACCGCACAGATACGCAGTATTTT
clone_size: -
j_call: TRBJ2-3
d_call: TRBD1
v_call: TRBV7-9

cdr3_aa: CARSQGLNQPQHF
cdr3_nt: TGTGCCCGGTCACAGGGGCTCAATCAGCCCCAGCATTTT
clone_size: -
j_call: TRBJ1-5
d_call: TRBD1
v_call: TRBV30

cdr3_aa: CASSYGWRGNSNQPQHF
cdr3_nt: TGTGCCAGCAGTTACGGTTGGCGGGGTAATAGCAATCAGCCCCAGCATTTT
clone_size: -
j_call: TRBJ1-5
d_call: -
v_call: TRBV6-2/TRBV6-3

cdr3_aa: CASSFDINSNQPQHF
cdr3_nt: TGTGCCAGCAGCTTCGACATAAATAGCAATCAGCCCCAGCATTTT
clone_size: -
j_call: TRBJ1-5
d_call: -
v_call: TRBV7-2

cdr3_aa: CASSNRASTEAFF
cdr3_nt: TGTGCCAGCAGTAACAGGGCTTCTACTGAAGCTTTCTTT
clone_size: -
j_call: TRBJ1-1
d_call: -
v_call: TRBV6-5

cdr3_aa: CASSRTSGTYNEQFF
cdr3_nt: TGTGCCAGCAGCCGGACTAGCGGAACCTACAATGAGCAGTTCTTC
clone_size: -
j_call: TRBJ2-1
d_call: TRBD2
v_call: TRBV6-5

cdr3_aa: CASSSTGSNSPLHF
cdr3_nt: TGTGCCAGCAGCTCTACAGGGAGCAATTCACCCCTCCACTTT
clone_size: few
j_call: TRBJ1-6
d_call: -
v_call: TRBV7-2

cdr3_aa: CASSRQAVGTGELFF
cdr3_nt: TGTGCCAGCAGCCGACAGGCGGTAGGGACCGGGGAGCTGTTTTTT
clone_size: -
j_call: TRBJ2-2
d_call: -
v_call: TRBV2

cdr3_aa: CASSEIPSEGEQYF
cdr3_nt: TGTGCCAGCAGTGAAATCCCCTCCGAGGGCGAGCAGTACTTC
clone_size: -
j_call: TRBJ2-7
d_call: -
v_call: TRBV6-1

cdr3_aa: CASRTGQGEKPQHF
cdr3_nt: TGTGCCAGCAGGACCGGACAGGGTGAAAAGCCCCAGCATTTT
clone_size: few
j_call: TRBJ1-5
d_call: TRBD1
v_call: TRBV28

cdr3_aa: CASSELADYYNEQFF
cdr3_nt: TGTGCCAGCAGCGAGCTGGCGGACTACTACAATGAGCAGTTCTTC
clone_size: few
j_call: TRBJ2-1
d_call: -
v_call: TRBV6-5

cdr3_aa: CASSPTGNSPLHF
cdr3_nt: TGTGCCAGCTCACCAACAGGGAATTCACCCCTCCACTTT
clone_size: -
j_call: TRBJ1-6
d_call: -
v_call: TRBV18

cdr3_aa: CASSLGTSGRFTDTQYF
cdr3_nt: TGTGCCAGCAGCTTGGGGACTAGCGGGAGGTTCACAGATACGCAGTATTTT
clone_size: once
j_call: TRBJ2-3
d_call: TRBD2
v_call: TRBV5-4

cdr3_aa: CASSESGASPLHF
cdr3_nt: TGTGCCAGCAGTGAGTCAGGTGCTTCACCCCTCCACTTT
clone_size: -
j_call: TRBJ1-6
d_call: -
v_call: TRBV25-1

cdr3_aa: CASSQDGTGVLIEQFF
cdr3_nt: TGCGCCAGCAGCCAAGATGGGACGGGAGTCCTTATTGAGCAGTTCTTC
clone_size: -
j_call: TRBJ2-1
d_call: -
v_call: TRBV4-3

cdr3_aa: CASSQEFVTNYGYTF
cdr3_nt: TGCGCCAGCAGCCAAGAATTTGTCACTAACTATGGCTACACCTTC
clone_size: few
j_call: TRBJ1-2
d_call: -
v_call: TRBV4-3

cdr3_aa: CASRGRTGRTEAFF
cdr3_nt: TGTGCTTCACGAGGAAGGACAGGGAGGACTGAAGCTTTCTTT
clone_size: -
j_call: TRBJ1-1
d_call: TRBD1
v_call: TRBV2

cdr3_aa: CASSLLRGTDTQYF
cdr3_nt: TGCGCCAGCAGCTTGCTCCGAGGCACAGATACGCAGTATTTT
clone_size: -
j_call: TRBJ2-3
d_call: -
v_call: TRBV5-1

cdr3_aa: CAIGGTANTEAFF
cdr3_nt: TGTGCCATCGGAGGGACGGCGAACACTGAAGCTTTCTTT
clone_size: -
j_call: TRBJ1-1
d_call: -
v_call: TRBV10-3

cdr3_aa: CASSQGPWTSRNNEQFF
cdr3_nt: TGCGCCAGCAGCCAAGGTCCTTGGACTAGCAGAAACAATGAGCAGTTCTTC
clone_size: -
j_call: TRBJ2-1
d_call: TRBD2
v_call: TRBV4-1

cdr3_aa: CASSSDRYNEQFF
cdr3_nt: TGTGCCAGCAGCTCGGACAGGTACAATGAGCAGTTCTTC
clone_size: -
j_call: TRBJ2-1
d_call: TRBD1
v_call: TRBV7-2

cdr3_aa: CASSGLAGGDEQFF
cdr3_nt: TGTGCCAGCTCAGGACTAGCGGGAGGGGATGAGCAGTTCTTC
clone_size: -
j_call: TRBJ2-1
d_call: TRBD2
v_call: TRBV18

cdr3_aa: CAWGQGKTEAFF
cdr3_nt: TGTGCCTGGGGGCAGGGGAAAACTGAAGCTTTCTTT
clone_size: -
j_call: TRBJ1-1
d_call: -
v_call: TRBV30

cdr3_aa: CASSRGQGGGQPQHF
cdr3_nt: TGTGCCAGCAGCCGTGGACAGGGCGGCGGGCAGCCCCAGCATTTT
clone_size: few
j_call: TRBJ1-5
d_call: TRBD1
v_call: TRBV5-8

cdr3_aa: CASQTGKGTEAFF
cdr3_nt: TGTGCCAGCCAAACAGGAAAGGGCACTGAAGCTTTCTTT
clone_size: -
j_call: TRBJ1-1
d_call: -
v_call: TRBV19

cdr3_aa: CASSLVRSPPSTDTQYF
cdr3_nt: TGTGCCAGCAGCTTAGTCCGGAGCCCTCCTAGCACAGATACGCAGTATTTT
clone_size: -
j_call: TRBJ2-3
d_call: -
v_call: TRBV11-2

cdr3_aa: CAWSTGDNSPLHF
cdr3_nt: TGTGCCTGGAGTACCGGGGATAATTCACCCCTCCACTTT
clone_size: -
j_call: TRBJ1-6
d_call: -
v_call: TRBV30

cdr3_aa: CASSQPRTGDNYGYTF
cdr3_nt: TGTGCCAGCAGCCAACCAAGGACAGGGGATAACTATGGCTACACCTTC
clone_size: -
j_call: TRBJ1-2
d_call: TRBD1
v_call: TRBV14

cdr3_aa: CASREGRRRVQPQHF
cdr3_nt: TGTGCCAGCAGGGAGGGACGGAGACGGGTTCAGCCCCAGCATTTT
clone_size: -
j_call: TRBJ1-5
d_call: -
v_call: TRBV28

cdr3_aa: CASSPGLSTDTQYF
cdr3_nt: TGTGCCAGCAGTCCGGGACTGTCCACAGATACGCAGTATTTT
clone_size: -
j_call: TRBJ2-3
d_call: -
v_call: TRBV7-3

cdr3_aa: CASRRGTSYNSPLHF
cdr3_nt: TGTGCCAGCAGGCGGGGGACCTCCTATAATTCACCCCTCCACTTT
clone_size: -
j_call: TRBJ1-6
d_call: -
v_call: TRBV27

cdr3_aa: CASMEGAGDTQYF
cdr3_nt: TGTGCCAGCATGGAGGGAGCCGGCGATACGCAGTATTTT
clone_size: -
j_call: TRBJ2-3
d_call: -
v_call: TRBV2

cdr3_aa: CAWSRTLSSYEQYF
cdr3_nt: TGTGCCTGGAGTCGGACTCTTAGCTCCTACGAGCAGTACTTC
clone_size: -
j_call: TRBJ2-7
d_call: -
v_call: TRBV30

cdr3_aa: CASSQEPGLAGITGELFF
cdr3_nt: TGTGCCAGCAGCCAGGAACCGGGACTAGCGGGAATCACCGGGGAGCTGTTTTTT
clone_size: -
j_call: TRBJ2-2
d_call: TRBD2
v_call: TRBV4-2

cdr3_aa: CASSSAGPLKDTQYF
cdr3_nt: TGTGCCAGCAGTTCAGCGGGCCCCCTAAAGGATACGCAGTATTTT
clone_size: once
j_call: TRBJ2-3
d_call: -
v_call: TRBV6-2/TRBV6-3

cdr3_aa: CASSLDGGNGYTF
cdr3_nt: TGCGCCAGCAGCTTGGACGGGGGAAATGGCTACACCTTC
clone_size: -
j_call: TRBJ1-2
d_call: -
v_call: TRBV5-1

cdr3_aa: CASSLGGVSSYEQYF
cdr3_nt: TGTGCCAGCAGCCTTGGAGGGGTGAGCTCCTACGAGCAGTACTTC
clone_size: -
j_call: TRBJ2-7
d_call: -
v_call: TRBV6-5

cdr3_aa: CSASGASGILNEQFF
cdr3_nt: TGCAGTGCTAGTGGGGCTAGCGGGATTCTCAATGAGCAGTTCTTC
clone_size: -
j_call: TRBJ2-1
d_call: TRBD2
v_call: TRBV20-1

cdr3_aa: CASSLYSGSLDEQYF
cdr3_nt: TGTGCCAGCAGCTTATATAGCGGGAGTCTCGACGAGCAGTACTTC
clone_size: -
j_call: TRBJ2-7
d_call: TRBD2
v_call: TRBV7-2

cdr3_aa: CASSIPPTDTQYF
cdr3_nt: TGTGCCAGCAGTATCCCTCCCACAGATACGCAGTATTTT
clone_size: -
j_call: TRBJ2-3
d_call: -
v_call: TRBV12-3/TRBV12-4

cdr3_aa: CASTRGNEQFF
cdr3_nt: TGTGCCAGCACGAGAGGCAATGAGCAGTTCTTC
clone_size: -
j_call: TRBJ2-1
d_call: -
v_call: TRBV6-5

cdr3_aa: CAISESLNYEQYF
cdr3_nt: TGTGCCATCAGTGAGAGCTTAAACTACGAGCAGTACTTC
clone_size: -
j_call: TRBJ2-7
d_call: -
v_call: TRBV10-3

cdr3_aa: CASSQDSGGVPRGGTQYF
cdr3_nt: TGCGCCAGCAGCCAAGATTCAGGCGGTGTCCCTAGGGGCGGTACGCAGTATTTT
clone_size: -
j_call: TRBJ2-3
d_call: -
v_call: TRBV4-1

cdr3_aa: CASSPTQGSEQYF
cdr3_nt: TGTGCCAGCTCACCTACACAGGGAAGCGAGCAGTACTTC
clone_size: once
j_call: TRBJ2-7
d_call: -
v_call: TRBV18

cdr3_aa: CASSFGGLRVNEQFF
cdr3_nt: TGTGCCAGCAGCTTTGGCGGACTCCGGGTCAATGAGCAGTTCTTC
clone_size: -
j_call: TRBJ2-1
d_call: -
v_call: TRBV11-2

cdr3_aa: CASSQEASYNEQFF
cdr3_nt: TGCGCCAGCAGCCAGGAAGCTAGCTACAATGAGCAGTTCTTC
clone_size: -
j_call: TRBJ2-1
d_call: -
v_call: TRBV4-3

cdr3_aa: CASSQVVGQGYTIYF
cdr3_nt: TGCGCCAGCAGCCAAGTGGTCGGGCAGGGTTACACCATATATTTT
clone_size: -
j_call: TRBJ1-3
d_call: -
v_call: TRBV4-1

cdr3_aa: CATSDLQRVEQEQYF
cdr3_nt: TGTGCCACCAGTGATTTGCAAAGGGTGGAACAGGAACAGTACTTC
clone_size: -
j_call: TRBJ2-7
d_call: -
v_call: TRBV24-1